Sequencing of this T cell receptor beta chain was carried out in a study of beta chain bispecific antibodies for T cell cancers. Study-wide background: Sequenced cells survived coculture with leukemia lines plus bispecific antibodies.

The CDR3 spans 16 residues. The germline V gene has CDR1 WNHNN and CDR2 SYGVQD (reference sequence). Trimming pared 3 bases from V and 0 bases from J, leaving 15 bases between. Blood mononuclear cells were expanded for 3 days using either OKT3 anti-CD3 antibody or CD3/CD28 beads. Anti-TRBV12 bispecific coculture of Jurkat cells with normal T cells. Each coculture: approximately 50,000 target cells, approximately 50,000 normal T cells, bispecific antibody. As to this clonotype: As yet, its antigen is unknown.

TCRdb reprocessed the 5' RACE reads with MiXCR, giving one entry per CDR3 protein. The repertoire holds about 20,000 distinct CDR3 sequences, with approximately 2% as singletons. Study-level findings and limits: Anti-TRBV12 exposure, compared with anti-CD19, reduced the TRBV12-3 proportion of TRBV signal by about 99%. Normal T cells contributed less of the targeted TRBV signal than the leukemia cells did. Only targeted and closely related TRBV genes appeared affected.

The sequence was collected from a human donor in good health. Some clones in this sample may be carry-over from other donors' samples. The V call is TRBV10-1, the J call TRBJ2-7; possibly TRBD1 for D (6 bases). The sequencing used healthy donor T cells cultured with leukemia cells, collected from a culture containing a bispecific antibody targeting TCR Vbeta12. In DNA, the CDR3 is TGCGCCAGCAGTGATACACGGGACACCAACTCCTACGAGCAGTACTTC. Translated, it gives CASSDTRDTNSYEQYF.